These 3 T cell receptor beta chains originate from one sample sequenced in a study of shared clonotypes between healthy human individuals. Profiling relied on immunoSEQ multiplex PCR, and the TCRdb table lists in-frame clones only, not all of them. The data contain roughly 1,100,000 clones, more than 65% of them singletons. The sequenced sample consisted of memory CD4+ T cells sorted from blood. Subset here: CD45RA-negative fraction. The origin of the receptors is a man younger than 30 in good health.

The chain uses TRBV9 and TRBJ2-1, with 9 bases fitting TRBD2. Germline-derived CDR1 and CDR2 are SGDLS and YYNGEE. V dropped 3 bases and J dropped 8; count of bases not matched to a gene: 9. The CDR3 runs to 15 residues. The CDR3 sequence: CASSASGTSLYEQFF. DNA of the CDR3: TGTGCCAGCAGCGCATCCGGGACTAGCCTATATGAGCAGTTCTTC.

This clone was counted a single time. V usage is TRBV21-1 and J usage is TRBJ1-5; the table's D call, TRBD1, has no DNA check behind it. TRBV21-1 constitutes a pseudogene. The CDR3 is 18 residues long. The CDR3: CASSPGQGTRGSNQPQHF. The CDR3, as DNA: TGTGCCAGCAGCCCGGGACAGGGCACCCGCGGGAGCAATCAGCCCCAGCATTTT.

This chain uses TRBV7-6 with TRBJ1-1; 12 bases agree with TRBD1. Germline CDR1 and CDR2: SGHVS and FNYEAQ. This CDR3 has 17 amino acids. The J segment lost 11 bases and the V segment lost 5 bases, leaving 18 bases of the junction unmatched. In DNA, the CDR3 is TGTGCCAGCAGCGCCTTGGGGGGACAGGGGGCCCTGAGGCGGGCTTTCTTT. It specifies CASSALGGQGALRRAFF.